The 9 T cell receptor beta chains in this list originate from one sample, sequenced in a study of PD-L1 blockade in urothelial cancer. The data were produced by immunoSEQ multiplex PCR, yet TCRdb's version contains in-frame clones alone and is incomplete. The sample has tens of thousands of clones; 70% to 90% are singletons. Time point indicated: pretreatment peripheral blood. Source: PBMCs, taken around atezolizumab (anti-PD-L1) treatment. These receptors were collected from a man between 60 and 70 years old with urothelial cancer.

The chain has TRBV6-5 and TRBJ1-5; D is undetermined. This CDR3 region has 13 residues. CDR1 and CDR2 (germline): MNHEY, SVGAGI. V dropped 0 bases and J dropped 5 bases, with 5 bases sitting between them. CDR3 sequence reads: CASSYSSDQPQHF. The CDR3 DNA reads TGTGCCAGCAGTTACTCCTCGGATCAGCCCCAGCATTTT.

The chain joins TRBV11-3 to TRBJ2-5; 9 nucleotides match TRBD2. Germline V gene sequence: CDR1 SGHNT, CDR2 YENEEA. The trim removed 5 bases at V and 2 bases at J, leaving 9 bases unmatched. This CDR3 is built from 16 residues. The CDR3 protein is CASSQRGDPRQETQYF. CDR3 nucleotide sequence: TGTGCCAGCAGCCAGCGGGGGGATCCGAGGCAAGAGACCCAGTACTTC.

This chain joins TRBV19 and TRBJ1-5; TRBD1 matches 7 bases. The V gene end was trimmed by 7 bases and the J gene end by 5 bases; junction bases not matched to a gene: 8. Germline V CDR1 and CDR2: LNHDA, SQIVND (reference sequence). The CDR3 spans 14 residues. CDR3 residues: CASTSGGFYQPQHF. As DNA, the CDR3 is TGTGCCAGTACTTCAGGGGGGTTTTATCAGCCCCAGCATTTT.

J is TRBJ2-1 and V is TRBV12-5, with 10 bases identical to TRBD1. With V trimmed by 7 bases and J by 8 bases, 8 bases remained unmatched. The germline CDR1 and CDR2 sequences are LGHNT and FRNRAP. The CDR3 is 14 amino acids. The CDR3 loop is CASARDRGLDEQFF. The DNA for the CDR3 is TGTGCTAGTGCTCGGGACAGGGGTTTGGATGAGCAGTTCTTC.

The chain joins TRBV29-1 to TRBJ2-2; D unclear. This CDR3 contains 11 residues. The V gene lost 7 bases and the J gene lost 4 bases, with 7 bases spanning the gap. Per the germline V gene, CDR1 is SQVTM and CDR2 is ANQGSEA. CDR3 loop: CSAGPTGELFF. CDR3 nucleotides: TGCAGCGCCGGTCCCACCGGGGAGCTGTTTTTT.

The rearrangement uses TRBV6-1 and TRBJ2-7; 10 nucleotides agree with TRBD1. Germline V CDR1 and CDR2: MNHNS, SASEGT. There are 16 residues in the CDR3. The V gene end was trimmed by 0 bases and the J gene end by 6 bases; junction bases not matched to a gene: 8. CDR3 residues: CASSEAHGTGVGEQYF. CDR3 sequence (DNA): TGTGCCAGCAGTGAAGCCCACGGGACAGGGGTTGGCGAGCAGTACTTC.

This sequence joins TRBV11-2 and TRBJ2-3, with 7 bases lining up with TRBD1. This CDR3 has 15 residues. Germline CDR1 SGHAT, CDR2 FQNNGV. V gave up 3 bases and J gave up 4 bases; unmatched junction bases: 7. The DNA for the CDR3 is TGTGCCAGCAGCTTGGGCAGGGGGAGCGCAGATACGCAGTATTTT. Its protein product is CASSLGRGSADTQYF. Supplemented by reference TRBV11-2 and TRBJ2-3, the full variable domain reads EAGVAQSPRYKIIEKRQSVAFWCNPISGHATLYWYQQILGQGPKLLIQFQNNGVVDDSQLPKDRFSAERLKGVDSTLKIQPAKLEDSAVYLCASSLGRGSADTQYFGPGTRLTVL.

The chain links TRBV7-2 to TRBJ2-5; possibly TRBD1 for D (6 bases). V dropped 2 bases and J dropped 1 base, with 11 bases sitting between them. Germline V CDR1 and CDR2: SGHTA, FQGNSA. The CDR3 covers 15 residues. CDR3 sequence: CASSLYLGAQETQYF. The DNA for the CDR3 is TGTGCCAGCAGCTTATACCTGGGGGCCCAAGAGACCCAGTACTTC.

The chain is built from TRBV10-1 and TRBJ2-2; 9 bases fit TRBD1. Losses at the gene ends were 6 bases for V and 5 bases for J; bases not matched to a gene: 4. There are 14 residues in the CDR3. Germline assignment: CDR1 WNHNN and CDR2 SYGVQD (reference sequence). This chain's CDR3 is CASRPGQGTGELFF. CDR3 DNA: TGCGCCAGCAGACCCGGACAGGGGACCGGGGAGCTGTTTTTT.